The rows below give T cell receptor beta chains drawn from one sample of a study of T cell repertoires in cytomegalovirus infection. Which antigens these TCRs recognize remains unknown. TCRdb passed the reads through MiXCR, listing each CDR3 protein once. Among hundreds of thousands of distinct CDR3 sequences listed, around 35% were seen once. The sample consisted of cultured PBMCs, taken from culture after CMV antigen stimulation. These receptors all come from a human donor in good health (CMV status not recorded). Some clones in this sample may be carry-over from other donors' samples. CDR3s include the opening cysteine and the closing phenylalanine or tryptophan. D genes are given only for firm matches. Size is omitted from some rows. Given values are once, few, many or a class for expanded clones.

TRBJ2-3 . TRBV7-9 . TGTGCCAGCAGCTTAGTGGGGGCATTGGGAACGCAGTATTTT CASSLVGALGTQYF
TRBJ2-7 . TRBV7-8 TRBD1 TGTGCCAGCAGCTTTACGGGACAGAACTACGAGCAGTACTTC CASSFTGQNYEQYF
TRBJ1-5 few TRBV19 . TGTGCCAGTGGTGCAGATCCCAATAGCAATCAGCCCCAGCATTTT CASGADPNSNQPQHF
TRBJ2-1 many TRBV7-2 . TGTGCCAGCAGCCGTTGGGGACTTTCGGGGAATGAGCAGTTCTTC CASSRWGLSGNEQFF
TRBJ1-2 few TRBV7-9 . TGTGCCAGCAGCTTAGAGTACTATGGCTACACCTTC CASSLEYYGYTF
TRBJ2-4 . TRBV18 TRBD1 TGTGCCAGCTCACCACCGGGACAGATAGCCAAAAACATTCAGTACTTC CASSPPGQIAKNIQYF
TRBJ1-1 once TRBV7-9 TRBD1 TGTGCCAGCAGCTCCTGGGGACAGGCTGCGAACACTGAAGCTTTCTTT CASSSWGQAANTEAFF
TRBJ1-3 few TRBV7-8 . TGTGCCACCCAAACTACGAACTCTGGAAACACCATATATTTT CATQTTNSGNTIYF
TRBJ2-1 . TRBV18 . TGTGCCAGCTCACCAGGAGCTGGGGGCGCTTTACAGTTCTTC CASSPGAGGALQFF
TRBJ1-4 . TRBV14 . TGTGCCAGCAGCCCTCACCAACACCAGGAAAAACTGTTTTTT CASSPHQHQEKLFF
TRBJ2-1 many TRBV7-2 . TGTGCCAGCAGCTTATGGGGGTCAGATGAGCAGTTCTTC CASSLWGSDEQFF
TRBJ2-1 many TRBV7-8 . TGTGCCAGCAGCTTAGTCACTTTGGGGAGGCCTGAGCAGTTCTTC CASSLVTLGRPEQFF
TRBJ2-7 . TRBV4-3 TRBD1 TGCGCCAGCAGCCTCCCCCCGGGGACAGGACACTACGAGCAGTACTTC CASSLPPGTGHYEQYF
TRBJ2-4 . TRBV5-4 TRBD2 TGTGCCAGCAGCTCCCGGACTAGCGGGATAGCCAAAAACATTCAGTACTTC CASSSRTSGIAKNIQYF
TRBJ1-5 . TRBV2 . TGTGCCAGCAGTGTGAGAGGTAGTCGCGGTTATCAGCCCCAGCATTTT CASSVRGSRGYQPQHF
TRBJ2-1 many TRBV7-2 TRBD2 TGTGCCAGCAGCCGGGGGGGACTAGCGGCCTACAATGAGCAGTTCTTC CASSRGGLAAYNEQFF
TRBJ2-3 . TRBV7-9 TRBD1 TGTGCCAGCAGCCAGAAGGTGACAGGGAAAATACTCACAGATACGCAGTATTTT CASSQKVTGKILTDTQYF
TRBJ2-6 many TRBV7-2 TRBD1 TGTGCCAGCAGCTTAGCAGGGACAGCTGGGGCCAACGTCCTGACTTTC CASSLAGTAGANVLTF
TRBJ2-2 many TRBV7-8 . TGTGCCAGCAGCTTGCTAGGCGCCGGGGAGCTGTTTTTT CASSLLGAGELFF